This TCR beta chain was obtained from a study of blood T cell repertoires in COVID-19. In germline, CDR1 is MNHEY, CDR2 SVGAGI. V was trimmed by 0 bases and J by 2 bases, leaving 6 bases between them. This CDR3 has 14 residues. TCRdb keeps only in-frame clones here, not all; method: immunoSEQ multiplex PCR. Of 150,000 to 200,000 clones in the sample, approximately 80% were seen once. Enrollees, about 18 to 89 years old, lived in 25 or so US areas. Sequencing was performed on PBMCs or T cells enriched from blood (not recorded which). The clonotype comes from a middle-aged man who had recovered from COVID-19. The chain uses TRBV6-5 and TRBJ2-3; D call uncertain. CDR3 DNA: TGTGCCAGCAGTTACTCTGGAGACACAGATACGCAGTATTTT. Its protein is CASSYSGDTDTQYF.